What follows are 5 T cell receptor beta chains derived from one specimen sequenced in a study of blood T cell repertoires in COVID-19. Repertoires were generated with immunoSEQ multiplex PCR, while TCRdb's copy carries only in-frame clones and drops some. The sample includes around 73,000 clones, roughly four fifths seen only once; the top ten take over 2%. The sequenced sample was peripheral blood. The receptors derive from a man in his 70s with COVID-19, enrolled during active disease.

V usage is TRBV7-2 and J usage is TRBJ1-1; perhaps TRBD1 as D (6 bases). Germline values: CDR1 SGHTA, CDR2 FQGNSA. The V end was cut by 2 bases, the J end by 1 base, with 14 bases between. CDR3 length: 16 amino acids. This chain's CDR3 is CASSLHGVGANTEAFF. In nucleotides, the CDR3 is TGTGCCAGCAGCTTACATGGAGTGGGGGCGAACACTGAAGCTTTCTTT.

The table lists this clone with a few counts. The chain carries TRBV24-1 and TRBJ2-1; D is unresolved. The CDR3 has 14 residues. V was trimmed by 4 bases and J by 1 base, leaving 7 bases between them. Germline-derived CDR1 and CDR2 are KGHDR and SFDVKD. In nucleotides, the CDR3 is TGTGCCACCAGTGACGTAGTTTCCTACAATGAGCAGTTCTTC. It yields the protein CATSDVVSYNEQFF.

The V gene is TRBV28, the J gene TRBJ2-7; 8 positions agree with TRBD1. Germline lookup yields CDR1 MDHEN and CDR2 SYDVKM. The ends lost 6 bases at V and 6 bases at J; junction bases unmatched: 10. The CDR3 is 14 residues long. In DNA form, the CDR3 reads TGTGCCAGCAGCCAAACAGGGGGTACGCTCGAGCAGTACTTC. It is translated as CASSQTGGTLEQYF.

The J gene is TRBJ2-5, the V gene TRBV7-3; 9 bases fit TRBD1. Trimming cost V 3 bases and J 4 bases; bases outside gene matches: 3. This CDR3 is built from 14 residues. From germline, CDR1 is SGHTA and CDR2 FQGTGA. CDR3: CASSFATGGETQYF. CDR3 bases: TGTGCCAGCAGCTTTGCGACAGGGGGAGAGACCCAGTACTTC.

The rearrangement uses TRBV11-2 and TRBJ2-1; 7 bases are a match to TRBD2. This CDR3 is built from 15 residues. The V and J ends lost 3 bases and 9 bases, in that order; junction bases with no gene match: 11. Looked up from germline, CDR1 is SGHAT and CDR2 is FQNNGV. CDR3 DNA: TGTGCCAGCAGCTTCGCTCCGGGACTACGCATTGAGCAGTTCTTC. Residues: CASSFAPGLRIEQFF.